This is a list of T cell receptor beta chains from one sample in a study of CD8 T cells in ankylosing spondylitis. TCRdb redid the calling of the 5' RACE reads with MiXCR, one entry per CDR3 protein. The sample shows more than 200,000 distinct CDR3 sequences, more than 20% of them seen only once. The specimen was blood, either unsorted or a sorted T cell fraction (not recorded which). Receptors originate from a male donor with ankylosing spondylitis or in good health (not recorded which). Each CDR3 is given with its conserved first and last residue. D genes are given only for firm matches. Clone size is given for some rows only: seen once, a few or many times, or a class if the clone is expanded.

V gene,D gene,J gene,clone size,CDR3 DNA,CDR3 protein
TRBV20-1,TRBD1,TRBJ2-7,.,TGCAGTGCTAGAGACTTGACAGGGGGGTCCTACGAGCAGTACTTC,CSARDLTGGSYEQYF
TRBV7-2,TRBD1,TRBJ2-5,many,TGTGCCAGCAGCGTTCACAGGGGTACCCCAACCCAGTACTTC,CASSVHRGTPTQYF
TRBV28,.,TRBJ1-2,many,TGTGCCAGCAGTTCCCCCTCGTCTAACTATGGCTACACCTTC,CASSSPSSNYGYTF
TRBV19,TRBD1,TRBJ2-1,.,TGTGCCAGTAGTAACCCCAATACAGGGGGCAATGAGCAGTTCTTC,CASSNPNTGGNEQFF
TRBV5-5,.,TRBJ2-1,.,TGTGCCAGCAATAAGGGGATCTACAATGAGCAGTTCTTC,CASNKGIYNEQFF
TRBV9,TRBD1,TRBJ2-3,many,TGTGCCAGCAGCCCTCGGACAGGAGGCACAGATACGCAGTATTTT,CASSPRTGGTDTQYF
TRBV20-1,.,TRBJ1-5,.,TGCAGTGCCTCCGGGGCACCTAATCAGCCCCAGCATTTT,CSASGAPNQPQHF
TRBV15,.,TRBJ1-5,.,TGTGCCACCAGCAGTGGGAAGCTCCAGCCCCAGCATTTT,CATSSGKLQPQHF
TRBV20-1,TRBD1,TRBJ2-5,few,TGCAGTGCTCTAGGCGAGGGGGCAGGGACCCAGTACTTC,CSALGEGAGTQYF
TRBV9,TRBD1,TRBJ2-1,.,TGTGCCAGCAGCGGACAGGGAGCAGGCTCCTACAATGAGCAGTTCTTC,CASSGQGAGSYNEQFF
TRBV7-7,TRBD1,TRBJ2-7,few,TGTGCCAGCAGCCCACGGACAGGGTTGACGGGAGAGCAGTACTTC,CASSPRTGLTGEQYF
TRBV6-5,.,TRBJ2-6,many,TGTGCCAGCAGTTACTCCGATGCACAGGCAAGCTCTGGGGCCAACGTCCTGACTTTC,CASSYSDAQASSGANVLTF
TRBV20-1,.,TRBJ2-1,few,TGCAGTTCCCCAAACATGGGCCCTGACAATGAGCAGTTCTTC,CSSPNMGPDNEQFF
TRBV28,.,TRBJ1-6,.,TGTGCCAGCAGCCCAGGACAGCTAAGGTCCTATAATTCACCCCTCCACTTT,CASSPGQLRSYNSPLHF
TRBV20-1,.,TRBJ2-7,.,TGCAGTGCTAAAGAGGACTATCACGAGCAGTACTTC,CSAKEDYHEQYF
TRBV5-1,.,TRBJ2-1,.,TGCGCCAGCACCCCCCTTGGGCACAATGAGCAGTTCTTC,CASTPLGHNEQFF
TRBV20-1,.,TRBJ2-7,few,TGCAGTGCTAGAACCTCTCAGGGAGGGGGCGCGGGGGGCGAGCAGTACTTC,CSARTSQGGGAGGEQYF
TRBV5-1,.,TRBJ1-2,.,TGCGCCAGCAGCCCCGGGACGGGGAAACCTTTCTATGGCTACACCTTC,CASSPGTGKPFYGYTF
TRBV15,.,TRBJ2-5,.,TGTGCCACCAGCAGTGGAGGAGGATCCCAAGAGACCCAGTACTTC,CATSSGGGSQETQYF
TRBV10-3,.,TRBJ2-4,.,TGTGCCTCGAGGTCAGCCAAAAACATTCAGTACTTC,CASRSAKNIQYF
TRBV20-1,.,TRBJ2-7,many,TGCAGTGCTCAAGACAGTGCCTACGAGCAGTACTTC,CSAQDSAYEQYF
TRBV10-3,TRBD1,TRBJ2-1,.,TGTGCCATCAGTAACCTACAGGGGAATAAGTTCTTC,CAISNLQGNKFF
TRBV20-1,TRBD2,TRBJ2-1,.,TGCAGTGCTACTAGCGGGAGAACCTACAATGAGCAGTTCTTC,CSATSGRTYNEQFF
TRBV27,.,TRBJ2-1,.,TGTGCCAGCAGTCCGTCGTATGGGCGGGAGTTCTTC,CASSPSYGREFF
TRBV20-1,TRBD2,TRBJ2-3,.,TGCAGTGGAGGACAGACTAGCGGGGCGACAGATACGCAGTATTTT,CSGGQTSGATDTQYF
TRBV10-3,.,TRBJ2-5,many,TGTGCCATCAGTGTGGGGTCCCAAGAGACCCAGTACTTC,CAISVGSQETQYF